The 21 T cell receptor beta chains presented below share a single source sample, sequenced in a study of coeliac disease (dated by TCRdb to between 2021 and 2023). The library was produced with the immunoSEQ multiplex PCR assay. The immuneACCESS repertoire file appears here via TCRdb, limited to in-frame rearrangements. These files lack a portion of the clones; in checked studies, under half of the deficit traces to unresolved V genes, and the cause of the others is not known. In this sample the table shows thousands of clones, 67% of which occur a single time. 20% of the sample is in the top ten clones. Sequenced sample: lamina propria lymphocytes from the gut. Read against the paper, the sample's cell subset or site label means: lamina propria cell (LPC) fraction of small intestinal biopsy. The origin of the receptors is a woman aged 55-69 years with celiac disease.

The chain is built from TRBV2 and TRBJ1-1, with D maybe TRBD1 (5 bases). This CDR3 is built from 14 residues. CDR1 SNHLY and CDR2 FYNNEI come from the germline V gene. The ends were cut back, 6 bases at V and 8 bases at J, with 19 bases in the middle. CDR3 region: CASSPVLGSGEAFF. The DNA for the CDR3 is TGTGCCAGCAGCCCCGTTCTGGGATCAGGGGAAGCTTTCTTT. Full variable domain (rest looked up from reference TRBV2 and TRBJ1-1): EPEVTQTPSHQVTQMGQEVILRCVPISNHLYFYWYRQILGQKVEFLVSFYNNEISEKSEIFDDQFSVERPDGSNFTLKIRSTKLEDSAMYFCASSPVLGSGEAFFGQGTRLTVV.

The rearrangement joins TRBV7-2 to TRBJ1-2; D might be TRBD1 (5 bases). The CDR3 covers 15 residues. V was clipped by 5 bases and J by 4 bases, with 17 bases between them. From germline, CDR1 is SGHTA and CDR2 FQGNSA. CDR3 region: CASSPPRGGTYGYTF. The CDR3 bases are TGTGCCAGCAGCCCTCCCCGGGGAGGGACCTATGGCTACACCTTC.

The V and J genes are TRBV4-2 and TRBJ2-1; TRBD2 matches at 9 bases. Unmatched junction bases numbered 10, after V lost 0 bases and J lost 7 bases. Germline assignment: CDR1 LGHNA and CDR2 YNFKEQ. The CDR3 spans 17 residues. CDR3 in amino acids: CASSQEKVRAGGNEQFF. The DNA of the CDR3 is TGTGCCAGCAGCCAAGAAAAGGTGCGAGCGGGGGGAAATGAGCAGTTCTTC.

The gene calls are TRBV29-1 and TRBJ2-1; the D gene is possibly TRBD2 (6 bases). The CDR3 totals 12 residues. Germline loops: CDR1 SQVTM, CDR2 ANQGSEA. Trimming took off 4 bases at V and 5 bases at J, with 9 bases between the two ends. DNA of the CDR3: TGCAGCGTTGGTCGGGGGAACAATGAGCAGTTCTTC. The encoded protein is CSVGRGNNEQFF.

This CDR3 is CASRRRQGLTGELFF. CDR3 sequence (DNA): TGTGCCAGCAGGCGTCGACAGGGATTGACCGGGGAGCTGTTTTTT. The gene calls are TRBV28 and TRBJ2-2, with 7 nucleotides matching TRBD1. The ends lost 6 bases at V and 5 bases at J; junction bases unmatched: 9. Per the germline V gene, CDR1 is MDHEN and CDR2 is SYDVKM. The CDR3 is 15 residues long. Together with reference TRBV28 and TRBJ2-2, the CDR3 gives the full variable domain: DVKVTQSSRYLVKRTGEKVFLECVQDMDHENMFWYRQDPGLGLRLIYFSYDVKMKEKGDIPEGYSVSREKKERFSLILESASTNQTSMYLCASRRRQGLTGELFFGEGSRLTVL.

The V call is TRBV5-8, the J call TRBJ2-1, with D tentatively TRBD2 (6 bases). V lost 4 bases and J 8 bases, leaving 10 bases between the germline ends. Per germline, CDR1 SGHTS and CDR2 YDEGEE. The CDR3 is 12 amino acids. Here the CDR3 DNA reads TGTGCCAGCAGCGACCCTAGCGATGAGCAGTTCTTC. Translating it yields CASSDPSDEQFF.

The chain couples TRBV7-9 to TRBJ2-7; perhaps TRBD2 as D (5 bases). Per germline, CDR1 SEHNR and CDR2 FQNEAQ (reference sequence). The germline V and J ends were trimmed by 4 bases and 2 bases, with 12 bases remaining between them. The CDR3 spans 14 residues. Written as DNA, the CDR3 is TGTGCCAGCAGCTCATCGGACTTCCCCTACGAGCAGTACTTC. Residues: CASSSSDFPYEQYF.

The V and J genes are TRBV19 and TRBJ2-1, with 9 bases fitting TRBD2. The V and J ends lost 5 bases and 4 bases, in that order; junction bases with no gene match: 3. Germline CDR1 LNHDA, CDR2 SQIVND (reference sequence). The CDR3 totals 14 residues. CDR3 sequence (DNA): TGTGCCAGTAGTGCCGGACTAGCGTACAATGAGCAGTTCTTC. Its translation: CASSAGLAYNEQFF.

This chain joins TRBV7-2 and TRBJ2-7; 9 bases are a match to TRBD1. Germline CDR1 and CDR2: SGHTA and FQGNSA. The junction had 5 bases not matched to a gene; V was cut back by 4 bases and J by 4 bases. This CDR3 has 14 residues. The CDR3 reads CASSSPGQGYEQYF. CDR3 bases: TGTGCCAGCAGCTCCCCGGGACAGGGTTACGAGCAGTACTTC.

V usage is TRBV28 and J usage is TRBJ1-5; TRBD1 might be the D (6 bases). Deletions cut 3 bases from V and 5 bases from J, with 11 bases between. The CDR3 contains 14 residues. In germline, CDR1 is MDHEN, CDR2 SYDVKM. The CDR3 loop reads CASSFLAGDQPQHF. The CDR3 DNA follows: TGTGCCAGCAGTTTCTTGGCAGGGGATCAGCCCCAGCATTTT. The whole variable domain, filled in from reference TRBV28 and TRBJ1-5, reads DVKVTQSSRYLVKRTGEKVFLECVQDMDHENMFWYRQDPGLGLRLIYFSYDVKMKEKGDIPEGYSVSREKKERFSLILESASTNQTSMYLCASSFLAGDQPQHFGDGTRLSIL.

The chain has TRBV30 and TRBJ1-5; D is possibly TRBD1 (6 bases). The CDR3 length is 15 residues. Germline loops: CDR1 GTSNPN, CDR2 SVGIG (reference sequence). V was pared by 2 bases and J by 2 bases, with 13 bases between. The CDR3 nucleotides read TGTGCCTGGAGTAAGGGGGGGAAGGGCAATCAGCCCCAGCATTTT. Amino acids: CAWSKGGKGNQPQHF.

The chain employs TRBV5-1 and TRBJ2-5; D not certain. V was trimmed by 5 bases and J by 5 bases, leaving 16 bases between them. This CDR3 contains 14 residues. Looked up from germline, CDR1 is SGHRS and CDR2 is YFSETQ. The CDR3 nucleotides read TGCGCCAGCAGGGCAACGGCCTCCGGGGAGACCCAGTACTTC. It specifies CASRATASGETQYF.

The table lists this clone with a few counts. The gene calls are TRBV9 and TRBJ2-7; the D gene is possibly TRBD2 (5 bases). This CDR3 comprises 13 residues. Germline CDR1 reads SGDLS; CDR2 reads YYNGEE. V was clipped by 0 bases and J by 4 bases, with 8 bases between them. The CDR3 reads CASSVVSGYEQYF. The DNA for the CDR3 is TGTGCCAGCAGCGTAGTCTCGGGGTACGAGCAGTACTTC.

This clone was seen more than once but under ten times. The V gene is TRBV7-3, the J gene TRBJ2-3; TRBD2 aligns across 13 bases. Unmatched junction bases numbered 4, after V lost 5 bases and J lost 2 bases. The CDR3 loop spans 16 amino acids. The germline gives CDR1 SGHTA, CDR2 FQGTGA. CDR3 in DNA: TGTGCCAGCAGCCGGACTAGCGGGGGAAACACAGATACGCAGTATTTT. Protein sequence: CASSRTSGGNTDTQYF.

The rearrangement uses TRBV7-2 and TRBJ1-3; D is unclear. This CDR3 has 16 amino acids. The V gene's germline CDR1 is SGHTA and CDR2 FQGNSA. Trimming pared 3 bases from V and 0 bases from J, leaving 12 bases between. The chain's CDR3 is CASSLFAEGSGNTIYF. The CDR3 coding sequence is TGTGCCAGCAGCTTGTTCGCGGAGGGCTCTGGAAACACCATATATTTT. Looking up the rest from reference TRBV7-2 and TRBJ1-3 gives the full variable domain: GAGVSQSPSNKVTEKGKDVELRCDPISGHTALYWYRQSLGQGLEFLIYFQGNSAPDKSGLPSDRFSAERTGGSVSTLTIQRTQQEDSAVYLCASSLFAEGSGNTIYFGEGSWLTVV.

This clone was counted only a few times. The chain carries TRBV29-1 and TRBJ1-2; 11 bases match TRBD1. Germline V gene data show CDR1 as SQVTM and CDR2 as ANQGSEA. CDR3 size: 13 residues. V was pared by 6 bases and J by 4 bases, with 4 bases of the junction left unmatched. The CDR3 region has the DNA TGCAGCGTAGGGACAGGGGGAGGCTATGGCTACACCTTC. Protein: CSVGTGGGYGYTF.

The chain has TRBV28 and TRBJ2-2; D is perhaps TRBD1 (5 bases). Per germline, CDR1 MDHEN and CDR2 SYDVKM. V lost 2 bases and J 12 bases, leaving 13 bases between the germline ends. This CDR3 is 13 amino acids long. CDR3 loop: CASSLRADSKLFF. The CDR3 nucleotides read TGTGCCAGCAGTTTACGGGCCGACAGTAAGCTGTTTTTT.

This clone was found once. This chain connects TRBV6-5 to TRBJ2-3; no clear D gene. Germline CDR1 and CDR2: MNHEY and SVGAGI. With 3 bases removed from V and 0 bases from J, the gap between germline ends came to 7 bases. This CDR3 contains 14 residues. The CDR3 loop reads CASSYTRSTDTQYF. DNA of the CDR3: TGTGCCAGCAGTTATACGCGTAGCACAGATACGCAGTATTTT.

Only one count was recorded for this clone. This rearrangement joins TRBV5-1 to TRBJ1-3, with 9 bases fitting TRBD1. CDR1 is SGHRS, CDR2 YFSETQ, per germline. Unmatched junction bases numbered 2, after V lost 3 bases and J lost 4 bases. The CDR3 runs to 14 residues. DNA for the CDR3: TGCGCCAGCAGCTGGACAGGGGAAGGAAACACCATATATTTT. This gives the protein CASSWTGEGNTIYF.

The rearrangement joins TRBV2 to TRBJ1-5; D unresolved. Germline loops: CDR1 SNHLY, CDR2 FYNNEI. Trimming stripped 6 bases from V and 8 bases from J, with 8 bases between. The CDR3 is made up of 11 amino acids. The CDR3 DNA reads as TGTGCCAGCAGCGGGGAGGAGCCCCAGCATTTT. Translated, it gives CASSGEEPQHF.

The CDR3 nucleotides are TGTGCCAGCAGTGGCTCGCGACATACGGGGGAGCAGTACTTC. Amino acids: CASSGSRHTGEQYF. V usage is TRBV2 and J usage is TRBJ2-7; a weak D match, TRBD2 (5 bases). Germline lookup yields CDR1 SNHLY and CDR2 FYNNEI. Trimming took off 4 bases at V and 7 bases at J, with 17 bases between the two ends. The CDR3 is made up of 14 amino acids.